This T cell receptor (beta chain) was recovered during a study of CD8 T cells in ankylosing spondylitis. The V end lost 2 bases, the J end lost 0 bases, and 12 bases lay between the germline ends. The CDR3 runs 15 residues. Germline V gene lookup returns CDR1 SGHRS and CDR2 YFSETQ. In the case of this clonotype: Its antigen is unknown.

TCRdb re-called the 5' RACE reads with MiXCR, one entry per CDR3 protein. The sample contains fewer than 250,000 distinct CDR3 sequences, under 35% of which appear only once. General study results and limits: The authors reported significant enrichment of disease-linked clones in matched ankylosing spondylitis synovial fluid.

Sequencing used blood, either unsorted or a sorted T cell fraction (not recorded which). This TCR derives from a male donor with ankylosing spondylitis or in good health (not recorded which). The chain couples TRBV5-1 to TRBJ2-7; D may be TRBD1 (6 bases). The CDR3 coding sequence is TGCGCCAGCAGCTTCTGGGACACCGTCTCCTACGAGCAGTACTTC. This encodes CASSFWDTVSYEQYF.